This TCR beta chain was recorded in a study of control samples from healthy donors and cancer patients. CDR1 is SEHNR and CDR2 is FQNEAQ in the germline V gene (reference sequence). There are 14 residues in the CDR3. V was trimmed by 5 bases and J by 6 bases, leaving 15 bases between them. Clones were sequenced by immunoSEQ multiplex PCR, and TCRdb holds only the in-frame ones, with some missing. There are around 130,000 clones in the sample; roughly 91% occur only once, and under 9% lies in the top ten. The chain has TRBV7-9 and TRBJ2-3; no firm D call. This clonotype was obtained from a man aged 45-65 years with head and neck cancer. Sequenced sample: PBMCs. This CDR3 reads CASSHLSEGDTQYF. The DNA of the CDR3 is TGTGCCAGCAGCCATCTTAGTGAAGGGGATACGCAGTATTTT.